This TCR beta chain is drawn from a study of blood T cells in healthy people across ages. A second PCR of about 7 to 11 cycles used a sample-barcoded 5' primer and a J-beta primer mix. TCRdb re-derived calls from the 5' RACE reads in MiXCR, one entry per CDR3 protein. The sample consists of fewer than 900,000 distinct CDR3 sequences, 49% of them appearing once. With 7 bases removed from V and 3 bases from J, the gap between germline ends came to 10 bases. Looked up from germline, CDR1 is MNHEY and CDR2 is SVGEGT. CDR3 size: 13 residues. The chain joins TRBV6-2 or TRBV6-3 to TRBJ2-1; D is possibly TRBD1 or TRBD2 (5 bases each). The receptor's source is a woman aged 55-75 years in good health. The sequenced sample consisted of blood. The CDR3: CASTGRIYNEQFF. The DNA of the CDR3 is TGTGCCAGCACGGGGCGGATCTACAATGAGCAGTTCTTC.